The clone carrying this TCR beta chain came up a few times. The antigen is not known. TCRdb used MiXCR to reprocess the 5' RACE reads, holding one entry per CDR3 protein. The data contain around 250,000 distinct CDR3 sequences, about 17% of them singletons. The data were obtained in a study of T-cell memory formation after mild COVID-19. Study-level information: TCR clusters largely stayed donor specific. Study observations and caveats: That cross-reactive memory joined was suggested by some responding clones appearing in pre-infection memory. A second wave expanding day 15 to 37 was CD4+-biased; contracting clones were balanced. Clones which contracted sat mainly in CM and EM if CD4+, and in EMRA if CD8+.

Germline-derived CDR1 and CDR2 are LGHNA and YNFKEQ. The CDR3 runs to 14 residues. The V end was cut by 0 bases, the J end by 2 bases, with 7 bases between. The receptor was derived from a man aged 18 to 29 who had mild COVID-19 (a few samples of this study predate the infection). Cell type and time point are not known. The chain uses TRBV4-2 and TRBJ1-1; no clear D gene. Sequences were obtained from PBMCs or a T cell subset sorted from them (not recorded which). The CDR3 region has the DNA TGTGCCAGCAGCCAAGATCCGGGAAACACTGAAGCTTTCTTT. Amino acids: CASSQDPGNTEAFF.